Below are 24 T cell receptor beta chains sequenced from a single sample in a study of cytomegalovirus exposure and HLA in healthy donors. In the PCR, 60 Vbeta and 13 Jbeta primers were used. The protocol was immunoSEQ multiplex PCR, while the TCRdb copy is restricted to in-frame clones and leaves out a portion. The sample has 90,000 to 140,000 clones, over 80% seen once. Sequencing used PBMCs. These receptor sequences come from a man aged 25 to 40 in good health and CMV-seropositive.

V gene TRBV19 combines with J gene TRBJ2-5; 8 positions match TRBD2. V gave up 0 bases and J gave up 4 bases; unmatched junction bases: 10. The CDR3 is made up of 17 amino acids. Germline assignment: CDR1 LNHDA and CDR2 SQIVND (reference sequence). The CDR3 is CASSIDPPAGEGETQYF. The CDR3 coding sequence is TGTGCCAGTAGTATAGATCCCCCAGCGGGGGAGGGAGAGACCCAGTACTTC.

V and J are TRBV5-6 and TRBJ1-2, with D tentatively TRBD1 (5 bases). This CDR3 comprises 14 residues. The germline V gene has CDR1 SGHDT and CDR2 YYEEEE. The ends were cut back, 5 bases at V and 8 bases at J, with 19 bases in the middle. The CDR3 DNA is TGTGCCAGCAGACTTGCGGGGGTTTACGAGGGCTACACCTTC. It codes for CASRLAGVYEGYTF.

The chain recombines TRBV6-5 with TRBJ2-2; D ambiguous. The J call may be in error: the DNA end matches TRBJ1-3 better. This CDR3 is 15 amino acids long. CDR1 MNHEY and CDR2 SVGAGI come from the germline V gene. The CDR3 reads CASSPARDSGNTIYF. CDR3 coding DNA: TGTGCCAGCAGCCCAGCGAGGGACTCTGGAAACACCATATATTTT.

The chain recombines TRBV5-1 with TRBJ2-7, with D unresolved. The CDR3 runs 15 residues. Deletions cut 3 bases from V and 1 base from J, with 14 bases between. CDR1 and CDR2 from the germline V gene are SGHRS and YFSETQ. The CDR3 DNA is TGCGCCAGCAGCTCCGCCTCTACCGTATCCTACGAGCAGTACTTC. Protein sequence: CASSSASTVSYEQYF.

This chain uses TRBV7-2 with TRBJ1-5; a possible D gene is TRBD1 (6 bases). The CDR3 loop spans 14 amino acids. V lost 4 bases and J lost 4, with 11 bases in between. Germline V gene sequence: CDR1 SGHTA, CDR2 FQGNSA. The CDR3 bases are TGTGCCAGCAGCTCGGGGGGCCTTAATCAGCCCCAGCATTTT. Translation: CASSSGGLNQPQHF. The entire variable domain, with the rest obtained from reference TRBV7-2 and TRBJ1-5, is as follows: GAGVSQSPSNKVTEKGKDVELRCDPISGHTALYWYRQSLGQGLEFLIYFQGNSAPDKSGLPSDRFSAERTGGSVSTLTIQRTQQEDSAVYLCASSSGGLNQPQHFGDGTRLSIL.

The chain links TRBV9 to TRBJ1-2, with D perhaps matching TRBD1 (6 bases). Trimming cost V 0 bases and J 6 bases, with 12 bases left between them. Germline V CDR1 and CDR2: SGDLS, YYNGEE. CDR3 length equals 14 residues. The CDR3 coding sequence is TGTGCCAGCAGCGTAGACAGGGTTTTCGATGGCTACACCTTC. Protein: CASSVDRVFDGYTF.

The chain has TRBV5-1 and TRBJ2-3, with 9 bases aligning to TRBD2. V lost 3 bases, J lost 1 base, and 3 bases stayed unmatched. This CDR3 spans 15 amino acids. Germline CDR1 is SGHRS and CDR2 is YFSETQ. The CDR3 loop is CASSSRLAGTDTQYF. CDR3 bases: TGCGCCAGCAGCTCACGACTAGCGGGCACAGATACGCAGTATTTT.

CDR3 in amino acids: CASSSGAGPSNEKLFF. As DNA, the CDR3 is TGTGCCAGCAGCTCCGGCGCGGGACCCAGTAATGAAAAACTGTTTTTT. This sequence joins TRBV5-8 and TRBJ1-4, with D possibly TRBD1 on 5 matching bases. This CDR3 has 16 residues. Germline CDR1 and CDR2: SGHTS and YDEGEE. V lost 3 bases to trimming and J lost 4 bases, with 16 bases between them.

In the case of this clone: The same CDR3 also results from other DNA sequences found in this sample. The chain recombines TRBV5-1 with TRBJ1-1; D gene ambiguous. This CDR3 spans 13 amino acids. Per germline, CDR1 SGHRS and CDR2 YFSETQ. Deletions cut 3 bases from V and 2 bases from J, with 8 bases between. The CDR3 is CASSSGVNTEAFF. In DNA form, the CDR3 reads TGCGCCAGCAGCTCCGGGGTAAACACTGAAGCTTTCTTT.

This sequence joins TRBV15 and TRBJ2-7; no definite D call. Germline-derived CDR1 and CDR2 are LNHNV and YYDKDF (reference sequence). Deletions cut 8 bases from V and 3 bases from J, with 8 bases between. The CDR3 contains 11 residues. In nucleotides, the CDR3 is TGTGCCACCGGCCCCTTCTACGAGCAGTACTTC. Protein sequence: CATGPFYEQYF.

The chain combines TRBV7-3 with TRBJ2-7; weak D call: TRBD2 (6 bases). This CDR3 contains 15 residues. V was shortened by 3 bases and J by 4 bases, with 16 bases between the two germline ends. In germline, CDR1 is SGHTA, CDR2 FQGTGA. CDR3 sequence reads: CASSFGGTSVYEQYF. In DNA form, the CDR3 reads TGTGCCAGCAGCTTTGGCGGGACGTCAGTTTACGAGCAGTACTTC.

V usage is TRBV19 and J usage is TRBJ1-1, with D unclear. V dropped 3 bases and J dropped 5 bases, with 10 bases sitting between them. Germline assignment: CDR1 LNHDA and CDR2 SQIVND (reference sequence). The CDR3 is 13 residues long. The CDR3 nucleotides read TGTGCCAGTAGTATGTCGGGGTGGACTGAAGCTTTCTTT. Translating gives CASSMSGWTEAFF.

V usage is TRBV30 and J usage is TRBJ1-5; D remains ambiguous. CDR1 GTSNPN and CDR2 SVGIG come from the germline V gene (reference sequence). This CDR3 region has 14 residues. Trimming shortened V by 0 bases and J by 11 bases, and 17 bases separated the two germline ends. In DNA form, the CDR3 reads TGTGCCTGGAGTGTAGATGGCGGTTGGGGAGCCCAGCATTTT. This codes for CAWSVDGGWGAQHF.

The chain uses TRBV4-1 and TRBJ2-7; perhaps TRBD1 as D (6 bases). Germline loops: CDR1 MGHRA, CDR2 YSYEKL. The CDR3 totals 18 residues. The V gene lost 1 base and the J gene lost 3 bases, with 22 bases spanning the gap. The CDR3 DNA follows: TGCGCCAGCAGCCAAGTGGGACCGTGGCAGGGGTCGGGCTACGAGCAGTACTTC. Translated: CASSQVGPWQGSGYEQYF.

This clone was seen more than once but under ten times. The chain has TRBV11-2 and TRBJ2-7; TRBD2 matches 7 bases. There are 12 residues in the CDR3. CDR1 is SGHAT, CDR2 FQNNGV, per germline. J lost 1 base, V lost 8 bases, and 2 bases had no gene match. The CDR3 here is CASGDYSYEQYF. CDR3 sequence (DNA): TGTGCCAGCGGGGACTATTCCTACGAGCAGTACTTC. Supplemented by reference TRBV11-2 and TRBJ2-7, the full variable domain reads EAGVAQSPRYKIIEKRQSVAFWCNPISGHATLYWYQQILGQGPKLLIQFQNNGVVDDSQLPKDRFSAERLKGVDSTLKIQPAKLEDSAVYLCASGDYSYEQYFGPGTRLTVT.

CDR3 loop: CASSRDRAPETQYF. CDR3 nucleotide sequence: TGTGCCAGCAGTCGGGACAGGGCCCCAGAGACCCAGTACTTC. The V gene is TRBV28, the J gene TRBJ2-5; 9 bases map to TRBD1. J was trimmed by 4 bases and V by 5 bases; bases with no gene match: 5. Germline V CDR1 and CDR2: MDHEN, SYDVKM. The CDR3 extends over 14 amino acids.

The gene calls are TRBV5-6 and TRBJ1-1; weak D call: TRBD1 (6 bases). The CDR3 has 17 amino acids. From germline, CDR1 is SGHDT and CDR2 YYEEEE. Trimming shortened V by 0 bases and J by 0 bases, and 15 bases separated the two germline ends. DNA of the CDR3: TGTGCCAGCAGCTTGGAGGGCAGGGGATTCTTGAACACTGAAGCTTTCTTT. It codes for CASSLEGRGFLNTEAFF.

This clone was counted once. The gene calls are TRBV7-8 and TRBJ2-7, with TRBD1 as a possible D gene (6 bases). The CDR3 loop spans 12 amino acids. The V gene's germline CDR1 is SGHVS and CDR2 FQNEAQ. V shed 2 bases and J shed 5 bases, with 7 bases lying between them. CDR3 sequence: CASSLTGNEQYF. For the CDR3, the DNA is TGTGCCAGCAGCTTAACAGGGAACGAGCAGTACTTC.

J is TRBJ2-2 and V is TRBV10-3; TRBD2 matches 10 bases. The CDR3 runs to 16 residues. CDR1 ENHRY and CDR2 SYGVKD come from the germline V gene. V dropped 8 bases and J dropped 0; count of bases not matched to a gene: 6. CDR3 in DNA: TGTGCCATCGGTCGAGCGGGGGGGGCGAACACCGGGGAGCTGTTTTTT. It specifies CAIGRAGGANTGELFF.

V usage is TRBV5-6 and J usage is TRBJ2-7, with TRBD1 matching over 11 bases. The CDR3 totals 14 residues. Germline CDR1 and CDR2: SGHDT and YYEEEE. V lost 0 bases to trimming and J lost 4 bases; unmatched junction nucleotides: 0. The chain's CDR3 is CASSLGDRGYEQYF. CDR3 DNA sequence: TGTGCCAGCAGCTTGGGGGACAGGGGGTACGAGCAGTACTTC.

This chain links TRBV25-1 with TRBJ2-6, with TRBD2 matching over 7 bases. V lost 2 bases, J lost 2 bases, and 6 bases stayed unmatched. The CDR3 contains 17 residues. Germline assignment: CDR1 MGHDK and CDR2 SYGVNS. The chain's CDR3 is CASSEHGGGTGANVLTF. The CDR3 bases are TGTGCCAGCAGTGAACATGGGGGAGGGACTGGGGCCAACGTCCTGACTTTC.

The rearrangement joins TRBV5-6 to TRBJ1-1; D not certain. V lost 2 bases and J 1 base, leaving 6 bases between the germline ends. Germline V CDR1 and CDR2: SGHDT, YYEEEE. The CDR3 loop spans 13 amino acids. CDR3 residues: CASSLGRNTEAFF. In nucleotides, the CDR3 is TGTGCCAGCAGCTTAGGGAGGAACACTGAAGCTTTCTTT. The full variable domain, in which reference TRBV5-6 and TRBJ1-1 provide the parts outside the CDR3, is DAGVTQSPTHLIKTRGQQVTLRCSPKSGHDTVSWYQQALGQGPQFIFQYYEEEERQRGNFPDRFSGHQFPNYSSELNVNALLLGDSALYLCASSLGRNTEAFFGQGTRLTVV.

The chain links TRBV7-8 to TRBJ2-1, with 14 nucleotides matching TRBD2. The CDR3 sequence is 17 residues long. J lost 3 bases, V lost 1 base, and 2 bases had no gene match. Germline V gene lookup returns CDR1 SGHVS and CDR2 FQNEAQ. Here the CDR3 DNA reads TGTGCCAGCAGCTTAGGGACTAGCGGGGGGTACTACAATGAGCAGTTCTTC. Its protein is CASSLGTSGGYYNEQFF.

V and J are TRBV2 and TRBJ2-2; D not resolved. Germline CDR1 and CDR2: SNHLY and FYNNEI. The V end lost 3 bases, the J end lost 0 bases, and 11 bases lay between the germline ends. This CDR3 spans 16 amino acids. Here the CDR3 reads CASSDWAAPNTGELFF. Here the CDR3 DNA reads TGTGCCAGCAGTGATTGGGCAGCACCGAACACCGGGGAGCTGTTTTTT.